Sequencing of this T cell receptor beta chain was carried out in a study of blood T cell repertoires in COVID-19. The study drew participants aged about 18 to 90 years from 20 to 30 US areas. Allocation to cohorts depended on clinical history reported by the participants. Donors of Cohort 3 who recovered were those that had two negative PCRs, clearance, or symptom resolution. As processed by the authors: Quantification of nucleated cells was approximated via reference gene primer amplification. The data were produced by immunoSEQ multiplex PCR, yet TCRdb's version contains in-frame clones alone and is incomplete. V and J calls plus clone size are reproduced from that table; the DNA served to infer D and trimming. The sample holds roughly 300,000 clones, 65% to 90% seen once. Sequenced: PBMCs or T cells enriched from blood (not recorded which). The sequence was collected from a woman aged 18-29 years who had recovered from COVID-19.

The chain's CDR3 is CATRGGDHLYGYTF. The CDR3 DNA reads TGTGCCACTAGAGGGGGTGACCACCTCTATGGCTACACCTTC. The chain employs TRBV6-5 and TRBJ1-2; TRBD1 might be the D (6 bases). Trimming pared 10 bases from V and 4 bases from J, leaving 19 bases between. Germline V CDR1 and CDR2: MNHEY, SVGAGI. The CDR3 sequence is 14 residues long.